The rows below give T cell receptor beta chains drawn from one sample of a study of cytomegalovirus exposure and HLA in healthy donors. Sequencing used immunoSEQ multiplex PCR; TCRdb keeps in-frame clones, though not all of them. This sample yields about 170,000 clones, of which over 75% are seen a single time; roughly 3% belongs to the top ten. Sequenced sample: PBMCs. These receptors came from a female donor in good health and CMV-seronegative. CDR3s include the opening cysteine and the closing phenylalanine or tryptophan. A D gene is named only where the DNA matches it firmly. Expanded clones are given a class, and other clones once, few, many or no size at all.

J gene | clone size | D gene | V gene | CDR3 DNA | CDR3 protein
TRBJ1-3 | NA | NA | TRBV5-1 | TGCGCCAGCAGTCCATCCCAGGGACACTCTGGAAGCACCATATATTTT | CASSPSQGHSGSTIYF
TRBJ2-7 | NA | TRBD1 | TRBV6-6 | TGTGCCAGCACCCGACAGGGTGACTCCTACGAGCAGTACTTC | CASTRQGDSYEQYF
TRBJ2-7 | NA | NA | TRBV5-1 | TGCGCCAGCAGCTTGACCACAGGATACTCCTACGAGCAGTACTTC | CASSLTTGYSYEQYF
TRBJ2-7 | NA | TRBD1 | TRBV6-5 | TGTGCCAGCAGTCTCGACAGGGGCCCCTACGAGCAGTACTTC | CASSLDRGPYEQYF
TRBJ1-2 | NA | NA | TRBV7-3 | TGTGCCAGCAGCGCGATACAGGGAGACTATGGCTACACCTTC | CASSAIQGDYGYTF
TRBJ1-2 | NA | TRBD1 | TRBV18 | TGTGCCAGCGCCCAGGGACAGGACTATGGCTACACCTTC | CASAQGQDYGYTF
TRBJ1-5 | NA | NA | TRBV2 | TGTGCCAGCAGTCCATCCGCTCCGGGAGGGGCCCAGCCCCAGCATTTT | CASSPSAPGGAQPQHF
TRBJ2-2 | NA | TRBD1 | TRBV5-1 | TGCGCCAGCAGCCCCCAGGGGGCGAACACCGGGGAGCTGTTTTTT | CASSPQGANTGELFF
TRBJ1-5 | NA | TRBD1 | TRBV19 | TGTGCCAGTCGAATTGGGGCAGGGGGCCTTCTTGGGCCCCAGCATTTT | CASRIGAGGLLGPQHF
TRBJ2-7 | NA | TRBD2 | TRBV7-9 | TGTGCCAGCAGCTATACTAGCGGGAGATACGAGCAGTACTTC | CASSYTSGRYEQYF
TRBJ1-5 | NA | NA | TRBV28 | TGTGCCAGCGTACCCCAAGGGGGGCCCCAGCATTTT | CASVPQGGPQHF
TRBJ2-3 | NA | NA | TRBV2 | TGTGCCAGCAGTGCAACCGGACTGGGCTTCACAGATACGCAGTATTTT | CASSATGLGFTDTQYF
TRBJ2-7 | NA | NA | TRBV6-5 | TGTGCCAGCAGTTACTCAGACAGCTCCTACGAGCAGTACTTC | CASSYSDSSYEQYF
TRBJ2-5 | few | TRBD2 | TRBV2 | TGTGCCAGCAGAAAGACTAGCGGACCGCAAGAGACCCAGTACTTC | CASRKTSGPQETQYF
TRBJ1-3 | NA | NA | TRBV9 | TGTGCCAGCAGCGCAAACTCTGGAAACACCATATATTTT | CASSANSGNTIYF
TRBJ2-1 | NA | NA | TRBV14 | TGTGCCAGCAGCCAAGATGGGGGGGCGGGCAGGGCGAGTAGGAGGAATGAGCAGTTCTTC | CASSQDGGAGRASRRNEQFF
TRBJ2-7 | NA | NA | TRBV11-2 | TGTGCCAGCAGCACCCACCTCACTCGACACGCCTACGAGCAGTACTTC | CASSTHLTRHAYEQYF
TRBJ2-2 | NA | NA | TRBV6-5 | TGTGCCAGCAGTTATACGACAGGGAACACCGGGGAGCTGTTTTTT | CASSYTTGNTGELFF
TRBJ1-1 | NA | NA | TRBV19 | TGTGCCAGTATGCTGGGACAACTGACTTTCTTT | CASMLGQLTFF
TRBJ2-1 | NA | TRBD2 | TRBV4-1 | TGCGCCAGCAGTGAAGTAGCGGGTGCCAATGAGCAGTTCTTC | CASSEVAGANEQFF
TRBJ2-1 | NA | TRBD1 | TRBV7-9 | TGTGCCAGCAGCTTGAGGACAGGGGACAATGAGCAGTTCTTC | CASSLRTGDNEQFF
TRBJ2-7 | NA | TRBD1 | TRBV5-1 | TGCGCCAGCAGCTCCGGGACAGGAGCCTACGAGCAGTACTTC | CASSSGTGAYEQYF
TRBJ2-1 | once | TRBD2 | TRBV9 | TGTGCCAGCAGCGTAGTTTCTAGCGGGGGGGCTGGTGAGCAGTTCTTC | CASSVVSSGGAGEQFF
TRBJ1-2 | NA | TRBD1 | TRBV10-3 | TGTGCCATCAGTGATCCGGGACAGGTCGCGGGCGGCTACACCTTC | CAISDPGQVAGGYTF
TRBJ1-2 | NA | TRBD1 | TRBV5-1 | TGCGCCAGCAGCCCAAACAGGGGGCGAGATGGCTACACCTTC | CASSPNRGRDGYTF
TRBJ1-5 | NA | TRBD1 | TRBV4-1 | TGCGCCAGCAGCGGGGACGGGACAGGGACAAATCAGCCCCAGCATTTT | CASSGDGTGTNQPQHF
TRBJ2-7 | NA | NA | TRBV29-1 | TGCAGCGTCAAGGCGGGGATACTACGCGAGCAGTACTTC | CSVKAGILREQYF
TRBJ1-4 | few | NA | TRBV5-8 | TGTGCCACCACGACGGGGGGCTTTGCAACTAATGAAAAACTGTTTTTT | CATTTGGFATNEKLFF
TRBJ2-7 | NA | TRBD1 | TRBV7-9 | TGTGCCAGCAGCTTAGCCGGCCAGGGGGTGTCCTACGAGCAGTACTTC | CASSLAGQGVSYEQYF
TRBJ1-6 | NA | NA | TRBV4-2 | TGTGCCAGCAGCCAAGACGAGGGAGATTATTCACCCCTCCACTTT | CASSQDEGDYSPLHF
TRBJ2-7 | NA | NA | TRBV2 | TGTGCCAGCAGTATCTACCTCTACGAGCAGTACTTC | CASSIYLYEQYF
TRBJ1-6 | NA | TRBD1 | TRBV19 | TGTGCCAGTAGTCCCGGGACAGCAAAGTCACCCCTCCACTTT | CASSPGTAKSPLHF
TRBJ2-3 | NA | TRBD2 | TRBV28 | TGTGCCAGCATCAATAGCGGGAGGGTCGCAGATACGCAGTATTTT | CASINSGRVADTQYF
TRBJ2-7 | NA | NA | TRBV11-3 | TGTGCCAGCAGCTTAGCCCCCTTTTACGAGCAGTACTTC | CASSLAPFYEQYF
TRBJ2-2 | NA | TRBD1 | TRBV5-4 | TGTGCCAGCAGCTGGGACAGCTCTACCGGGGAGCTGTTTTTT | CASSWDSSTGELFF
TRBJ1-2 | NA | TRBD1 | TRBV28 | TGTGCCAGCAGGTCCCGGGACAGGGTCTATGGCTACACCTTC | CASRSRDRVYGYTF
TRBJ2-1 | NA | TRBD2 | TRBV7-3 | TGTGCCAGCAGCTTTTTTAGCGGGGGCTACAATGAGCAGTTCTTC | CASSFFSGGYNEQFF
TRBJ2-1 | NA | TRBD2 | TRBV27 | TGTGCCAGCAGCCCTACTAGCGGGAGGGCCAGCGATGAGCAGTTCTTC | CASSPTSGRASDEQFF
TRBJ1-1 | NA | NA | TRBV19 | TGTGCCAGTAGTATAGATGGTATCGGGAAAGCTTTCTTT | CASSIDGIGKAFF
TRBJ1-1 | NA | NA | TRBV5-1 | TGCGCCAGCAGCTTGGTTCAGGGTCTAACTGAAGCTTTCTTT | CASSLVQGLTEAFF
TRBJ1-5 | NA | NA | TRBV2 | TGTGCCAGCAGTGAGGAGACCAATCAGCCCCAGCATTTT | CASSEETNQPQHF
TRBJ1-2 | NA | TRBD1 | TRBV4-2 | TGTGCCAGCAGCCCAAGTGGACAGGGTCATTTGGGCTACACCTTC | CASSPSGQGHLGYTF
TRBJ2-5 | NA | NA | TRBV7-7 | TGTGCCAGCAGCTTAGAACGGGGGGAGACCCAGTACTTC | CASSLERGETQYF
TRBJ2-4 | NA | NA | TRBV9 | TGTGCCAGCAGCGTGTTGTCGGGGGAAAACATTCAGTACTTC | CASSVLSGENIQYF
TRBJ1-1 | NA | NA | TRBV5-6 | TGTGCCAGCAGCCAGGGTGGGGGGGAAGCTTTCTTT | CASSQGGGEAFF
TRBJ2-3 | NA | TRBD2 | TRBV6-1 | TGTGCCAGAGCAGTCGGGGGGAGCGGTCCAGATACGCAGTATTTT | CARAVGGSGPDTQYF
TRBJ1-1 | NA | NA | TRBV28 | TGTGCCAGCAGTTTGGAGTACACTGAAGCTTTCTTT | CASSLEYTEAFF
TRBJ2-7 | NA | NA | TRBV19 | TGTGCCAGTAGTGGTCCGGGGGAGCAGTACTTC | CASSGPGEQYF
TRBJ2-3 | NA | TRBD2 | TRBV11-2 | TGTGCCAGCAGCCGATCTAGCGGGAGAACAGATACGCAGTATTTT | CASSRSSGRTDTQYF
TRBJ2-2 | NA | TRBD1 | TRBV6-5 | TGTGCCAGCGAAAACCGGGACAGGGACACCGGGGAGCTGTTTTTT | CASENRDRDTGELFF
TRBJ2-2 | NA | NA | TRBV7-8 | TGTGCCAGCAGCTCACTTGGGACACTGAACACCGGGGAGCTGTTTTTT | CASSSLGTLNTGELFF
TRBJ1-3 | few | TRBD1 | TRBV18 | TGTGCCAGCTCACTCGGGACAGGAGGAAACACCATATATTTT | CASSLGTGGNTIYF
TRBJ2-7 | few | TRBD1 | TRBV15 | TGTGCCACCAGCATCACAGGGGCTCGCGAGCAGTACTTC | CATSITGAREQYF